The 3 T cell receptor beta chains reported below all come from one sample, sequenced in a study of blood T cell repertoires in COVID-19. The assay was immunoSEQ multiplex PCR, and TCRdb's table has in-frame clones only and misses some. The table records fewer than 250,000 clones, approximately 73% of them present only once. Sequencing was performed on PBMCs or T cells enriched from blood (not recorded which). The receptors shown here come from a woman aged 45-60 years with acute COVID-19.

Here the CDR3 DNA reads TGTGCCAGCACCAGACAGGGCGGAGGCTCACCCCTCCACTTT. It yields the protein CASTRQGGGSPLHF. V gene TRBV5-8 combines with J gene TRBJ1-6, with 7 bases identical to TRBD1. There are 14 residues in the CDR3. The V gene's germline CDR1 is SGHTS and CDR2 YDEGEE. The V and J ends lost 6 bases and 10 bases, in that order; junction bases with no gene match: 10.

This clone was found once. V and J are TRBV7-9 and TRBJ1-1; D is unresolved. The ends were cut back, 5 bases at V and 12 bases at J, with 16 bases in the middle. Per the germline V gene, CDR1 is SEHNR and CDR2 is FQNEAQ (reference sequence). The CDR3 extends over 12 amino acids. CDR3 DNA: TGTGCCAGCAGCCAGCCCGCCGGGATAACTTTCTTT. It is translated as CASSQPAGITFF.

The rearrangement uses TRBV7-9 and TRBJ1-1; TRBD1 aligns across 10 bases. The germline CDR1 and CDR2 sequences are SEHNR and FQNEAQ (reference sequence). V gave up 4 bases and J gave up 2 bases; unmatched junction bases: 4. The CDR3 runs to 15 residues. CDR3 region: CASSWGQGTNTEAFF. In nucleotides, the CDR3 is TGTGCCAGCAGCTGGGGACAGGGGACTAACACTGAAGCTTTCTTT.